This entry features one TCR beta chain sequence. The investigators sampled blood at baseline, at cycle 4 day 1, and at cycle 7 day 1. This specimen belongs to a study of OX40 agonist ivuxolimab in advanced cancers. The protocol was immunoSEQ multiplex PCR, while the TCRdb copy is restricted to in-frame clones and leaves out a portion. The sample has some 46,000 clones, 70% to 80% seen once. The specimen was CD4+ or CD8+ T cells sorted from blood, collected in a trial of the OX40 agonist ivuxolimab. The receptor comes from an adult with an advanced solid tumor such as melanoma, head and neck, liver or kidney cancer.

CDR3 sequence: CASGSGGSTDTQYF. The CDR3 coding sequence is TGTGCTAGTGGTTCAGGCGGTAGCACAGATACGCAGTATTTT. This rearrangement joins TRBV12-5 to TRBJ2-3, with D hard to call. Germline V gene sequence: CDR1 LGHNT, CDR2 FRNRAP. The V gene lost 4 bases and the J gene lost 0 bases, with 8 bases spanning the gap. The CDR3 is 14 residues long.